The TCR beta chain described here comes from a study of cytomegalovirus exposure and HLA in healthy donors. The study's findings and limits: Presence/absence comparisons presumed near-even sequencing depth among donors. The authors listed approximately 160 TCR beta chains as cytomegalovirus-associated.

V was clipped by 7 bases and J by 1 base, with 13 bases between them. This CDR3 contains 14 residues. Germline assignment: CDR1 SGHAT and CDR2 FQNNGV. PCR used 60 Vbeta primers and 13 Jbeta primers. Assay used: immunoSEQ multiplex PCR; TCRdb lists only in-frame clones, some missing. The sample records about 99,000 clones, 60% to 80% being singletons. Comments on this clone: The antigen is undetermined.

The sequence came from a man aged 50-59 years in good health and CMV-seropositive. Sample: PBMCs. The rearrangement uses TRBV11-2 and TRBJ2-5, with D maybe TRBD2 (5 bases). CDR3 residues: CASTLAPAQETQYF. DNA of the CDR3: TGTGCCAGCACTCTAGCACCAGCCCAAGAGACCCAGTACTTC. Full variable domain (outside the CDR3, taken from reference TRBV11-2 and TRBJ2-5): EAGVAQSPRYKIIEKRQSVAFWCNPISGHATLYWYQQILGQGPKLLIQFQNNGVVDDSQLPKDRFSAERLKGVDSTLKIQPAKLEDSAVYLCASTLAPAQETQYFGPGTRLLVL.